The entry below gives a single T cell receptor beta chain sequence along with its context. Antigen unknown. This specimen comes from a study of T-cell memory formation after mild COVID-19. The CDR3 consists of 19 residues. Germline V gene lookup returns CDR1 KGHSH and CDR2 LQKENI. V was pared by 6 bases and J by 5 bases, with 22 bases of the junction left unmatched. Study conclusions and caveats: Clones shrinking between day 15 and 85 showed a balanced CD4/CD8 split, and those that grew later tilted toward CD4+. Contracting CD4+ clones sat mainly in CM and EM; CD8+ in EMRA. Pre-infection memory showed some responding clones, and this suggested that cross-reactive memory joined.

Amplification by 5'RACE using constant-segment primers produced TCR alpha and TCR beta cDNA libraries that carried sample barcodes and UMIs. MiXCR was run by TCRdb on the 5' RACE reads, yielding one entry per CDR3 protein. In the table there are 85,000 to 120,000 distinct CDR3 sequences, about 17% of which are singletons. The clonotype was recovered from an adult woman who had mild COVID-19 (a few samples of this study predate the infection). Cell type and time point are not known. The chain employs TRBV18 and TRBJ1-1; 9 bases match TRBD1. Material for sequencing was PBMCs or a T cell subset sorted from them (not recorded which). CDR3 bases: TGTGCCAGCTCCCCCGGGACAGGGTTTCGTGGAGGGTCCGGGACTGAAGCTTTCTTT. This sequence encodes CASSPGTGFRGGSGTEAFF.